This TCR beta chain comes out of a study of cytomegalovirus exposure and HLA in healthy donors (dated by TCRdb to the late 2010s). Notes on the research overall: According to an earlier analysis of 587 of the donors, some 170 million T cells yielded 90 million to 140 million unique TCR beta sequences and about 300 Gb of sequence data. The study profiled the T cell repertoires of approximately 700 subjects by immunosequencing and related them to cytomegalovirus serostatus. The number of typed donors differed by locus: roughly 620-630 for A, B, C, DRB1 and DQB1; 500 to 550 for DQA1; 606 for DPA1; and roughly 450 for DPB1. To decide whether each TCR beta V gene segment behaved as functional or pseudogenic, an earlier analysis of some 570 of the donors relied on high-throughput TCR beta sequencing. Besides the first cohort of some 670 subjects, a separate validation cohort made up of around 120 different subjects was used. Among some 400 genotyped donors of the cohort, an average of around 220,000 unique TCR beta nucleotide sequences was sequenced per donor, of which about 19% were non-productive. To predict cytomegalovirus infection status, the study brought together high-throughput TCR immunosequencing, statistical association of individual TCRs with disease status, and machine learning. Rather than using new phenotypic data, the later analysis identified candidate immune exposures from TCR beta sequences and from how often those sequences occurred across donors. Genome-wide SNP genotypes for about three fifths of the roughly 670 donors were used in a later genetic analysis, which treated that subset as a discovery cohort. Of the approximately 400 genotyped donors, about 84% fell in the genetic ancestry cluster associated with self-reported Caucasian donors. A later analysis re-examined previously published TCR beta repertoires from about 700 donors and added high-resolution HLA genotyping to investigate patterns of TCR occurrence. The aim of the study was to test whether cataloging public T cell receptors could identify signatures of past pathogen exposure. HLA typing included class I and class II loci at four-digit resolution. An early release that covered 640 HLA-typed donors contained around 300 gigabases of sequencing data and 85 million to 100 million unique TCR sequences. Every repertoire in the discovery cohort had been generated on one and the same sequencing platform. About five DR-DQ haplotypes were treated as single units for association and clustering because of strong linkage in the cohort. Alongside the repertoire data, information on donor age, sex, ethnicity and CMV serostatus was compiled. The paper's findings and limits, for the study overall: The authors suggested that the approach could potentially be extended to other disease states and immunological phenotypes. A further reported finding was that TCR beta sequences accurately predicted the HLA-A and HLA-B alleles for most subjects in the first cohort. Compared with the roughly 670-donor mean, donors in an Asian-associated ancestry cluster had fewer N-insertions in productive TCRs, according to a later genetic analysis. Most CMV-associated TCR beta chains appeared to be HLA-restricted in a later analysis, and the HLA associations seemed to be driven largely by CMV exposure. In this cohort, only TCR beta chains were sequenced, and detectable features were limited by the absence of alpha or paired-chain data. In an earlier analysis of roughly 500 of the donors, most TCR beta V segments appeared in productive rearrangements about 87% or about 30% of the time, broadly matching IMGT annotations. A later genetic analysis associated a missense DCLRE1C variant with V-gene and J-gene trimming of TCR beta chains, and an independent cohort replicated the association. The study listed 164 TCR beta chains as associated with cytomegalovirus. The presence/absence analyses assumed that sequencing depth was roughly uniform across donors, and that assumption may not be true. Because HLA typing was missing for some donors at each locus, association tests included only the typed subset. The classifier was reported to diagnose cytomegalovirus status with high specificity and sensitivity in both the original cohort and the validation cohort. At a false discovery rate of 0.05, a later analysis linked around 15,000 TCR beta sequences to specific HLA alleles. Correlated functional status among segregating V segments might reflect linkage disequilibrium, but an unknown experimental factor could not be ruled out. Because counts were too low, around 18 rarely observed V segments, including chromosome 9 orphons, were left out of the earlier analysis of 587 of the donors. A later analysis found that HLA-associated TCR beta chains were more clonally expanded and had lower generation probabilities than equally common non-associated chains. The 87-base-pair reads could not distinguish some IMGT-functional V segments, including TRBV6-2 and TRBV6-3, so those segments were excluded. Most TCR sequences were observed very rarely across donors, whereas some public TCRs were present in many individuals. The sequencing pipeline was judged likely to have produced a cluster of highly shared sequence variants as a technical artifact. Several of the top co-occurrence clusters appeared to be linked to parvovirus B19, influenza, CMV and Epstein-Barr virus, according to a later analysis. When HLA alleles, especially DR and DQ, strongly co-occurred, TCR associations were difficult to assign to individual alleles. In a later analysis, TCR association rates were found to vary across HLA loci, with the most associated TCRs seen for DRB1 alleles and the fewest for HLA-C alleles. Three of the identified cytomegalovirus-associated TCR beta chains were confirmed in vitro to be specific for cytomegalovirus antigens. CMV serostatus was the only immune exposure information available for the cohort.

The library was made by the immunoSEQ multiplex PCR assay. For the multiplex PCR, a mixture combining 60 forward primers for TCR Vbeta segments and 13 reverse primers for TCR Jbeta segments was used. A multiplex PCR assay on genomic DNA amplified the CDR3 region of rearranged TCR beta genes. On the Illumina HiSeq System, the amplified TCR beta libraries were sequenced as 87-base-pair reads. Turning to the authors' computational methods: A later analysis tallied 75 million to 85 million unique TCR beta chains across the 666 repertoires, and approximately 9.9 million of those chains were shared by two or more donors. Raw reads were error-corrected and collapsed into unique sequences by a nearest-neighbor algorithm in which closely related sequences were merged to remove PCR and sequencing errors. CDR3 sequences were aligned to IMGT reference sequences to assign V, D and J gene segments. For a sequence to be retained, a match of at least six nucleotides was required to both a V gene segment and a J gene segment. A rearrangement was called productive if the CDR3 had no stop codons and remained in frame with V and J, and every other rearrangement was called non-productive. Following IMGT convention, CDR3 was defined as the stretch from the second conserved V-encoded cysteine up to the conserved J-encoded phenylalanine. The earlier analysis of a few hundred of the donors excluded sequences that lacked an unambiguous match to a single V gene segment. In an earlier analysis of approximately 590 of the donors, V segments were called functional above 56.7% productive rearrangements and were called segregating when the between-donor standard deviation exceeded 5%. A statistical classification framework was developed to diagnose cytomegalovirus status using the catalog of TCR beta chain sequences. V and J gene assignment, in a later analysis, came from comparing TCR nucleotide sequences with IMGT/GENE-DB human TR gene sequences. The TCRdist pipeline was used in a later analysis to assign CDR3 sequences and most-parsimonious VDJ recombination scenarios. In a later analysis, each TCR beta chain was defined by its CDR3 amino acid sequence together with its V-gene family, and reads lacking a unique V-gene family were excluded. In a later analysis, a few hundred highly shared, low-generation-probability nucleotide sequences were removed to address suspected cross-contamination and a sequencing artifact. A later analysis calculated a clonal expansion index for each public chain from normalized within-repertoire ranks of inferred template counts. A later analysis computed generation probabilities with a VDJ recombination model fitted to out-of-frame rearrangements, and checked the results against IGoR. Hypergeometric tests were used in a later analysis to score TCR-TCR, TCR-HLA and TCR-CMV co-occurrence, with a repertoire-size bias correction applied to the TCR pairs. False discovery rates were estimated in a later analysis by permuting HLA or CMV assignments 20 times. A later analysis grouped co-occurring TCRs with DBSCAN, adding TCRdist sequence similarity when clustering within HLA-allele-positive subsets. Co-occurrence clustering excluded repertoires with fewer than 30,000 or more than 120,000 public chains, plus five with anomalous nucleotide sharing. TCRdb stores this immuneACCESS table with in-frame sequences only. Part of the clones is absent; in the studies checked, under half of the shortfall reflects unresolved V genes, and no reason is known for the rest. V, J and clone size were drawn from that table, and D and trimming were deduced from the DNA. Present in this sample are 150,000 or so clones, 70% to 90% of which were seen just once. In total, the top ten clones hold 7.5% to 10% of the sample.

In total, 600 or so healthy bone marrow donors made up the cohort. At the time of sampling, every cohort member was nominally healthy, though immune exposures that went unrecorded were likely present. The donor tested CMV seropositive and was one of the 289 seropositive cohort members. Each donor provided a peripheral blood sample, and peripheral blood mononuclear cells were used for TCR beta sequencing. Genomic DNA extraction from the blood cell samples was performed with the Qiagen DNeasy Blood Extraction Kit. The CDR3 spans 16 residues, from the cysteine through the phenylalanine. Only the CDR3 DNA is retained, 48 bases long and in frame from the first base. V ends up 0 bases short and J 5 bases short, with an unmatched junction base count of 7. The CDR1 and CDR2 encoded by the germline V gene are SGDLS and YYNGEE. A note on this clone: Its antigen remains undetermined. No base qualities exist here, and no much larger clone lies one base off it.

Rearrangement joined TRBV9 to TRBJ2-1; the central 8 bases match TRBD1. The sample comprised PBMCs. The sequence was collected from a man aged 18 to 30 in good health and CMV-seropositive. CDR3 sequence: CASSVVGTGTHNEQFF. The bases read TGTGCCAGCAGCGTAGTAGGGACAGGCACTCACAATGAGCAGTTCTTC.